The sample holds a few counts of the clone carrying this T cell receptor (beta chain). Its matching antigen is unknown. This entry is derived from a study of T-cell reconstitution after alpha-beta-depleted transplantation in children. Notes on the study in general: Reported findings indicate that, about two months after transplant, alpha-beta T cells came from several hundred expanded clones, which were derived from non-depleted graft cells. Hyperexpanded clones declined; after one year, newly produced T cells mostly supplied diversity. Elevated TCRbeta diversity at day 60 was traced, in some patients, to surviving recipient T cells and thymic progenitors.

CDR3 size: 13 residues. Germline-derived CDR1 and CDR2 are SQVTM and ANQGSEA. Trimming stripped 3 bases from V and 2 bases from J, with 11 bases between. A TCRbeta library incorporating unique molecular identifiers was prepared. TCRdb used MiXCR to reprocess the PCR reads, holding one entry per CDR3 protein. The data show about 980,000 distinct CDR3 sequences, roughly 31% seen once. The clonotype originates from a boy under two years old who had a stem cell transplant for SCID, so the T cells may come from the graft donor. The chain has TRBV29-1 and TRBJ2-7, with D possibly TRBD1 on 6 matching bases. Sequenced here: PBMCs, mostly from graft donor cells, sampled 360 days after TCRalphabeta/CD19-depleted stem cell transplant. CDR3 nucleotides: TGCAGCGTTGAGGCGCAGGGGCCCTACGAGCAGTACTTC. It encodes CSVEAQGPYEQYF.